Presented here are 5 T cell receptor beta chains from one specimen sequenced in a study (dated by TCRdb to between 2015 and 2016). The method was 5' RACE. Sequencing took place on an Illumina MiSeq. The raw public reads went through TCRdb reprocessing: fastp at Q25, MiXCR clone calling, in-frame beta chains kept. Here each entry gathers all rows of one CDR3 protein and keeps the most common genes and DNA. The sample table lists about 6,700 distinct CDR3 sequences, 50% of them with a count of one. Clones ranked in the top ten supply less than 4% of the sample. Specimen: naive CD4+ T cells sorted from a lymph node. This specimen's cell subset or site label, interpreted: naive CD4+ T cells, CD4+CD45RA+CD25-. These receptors originate from a female donor with breast cancer.

The rearrangement links TRBV27 to TRBJ2-1; the match to TRBD1 covers 9 bases. Trimming cost V 6 bases and J 6 bases; bases outside gene matches: 3. CDR1 and CDR2 (germline): MNHEY, SMNVEV (reference sequence). The CDR3 runs 13 residues. The CDR3 DNA reads as TGTGCCAGCAGGTCGGGACAGGGCAATGAGCAGTTCTTC. Translating gives CASRSGQGNEQFF.

This clonotype is categorized as large. The genes are TRBV29-1 and TRBJ2-1; 11 bases match TRBD2. The V and J ends lost 8 bases and 4 bases, in that order; junction bases with no gene match: 13. CDR3 length equals 16 residues. Germline V gene data show CDR1 as SQVTM and CDR2 as ANQGSEA. The CDR3 sequence: CSTSASGRYGYNEQFF. As DNA, the CDR3 is TGCAGCACATCGGCTAGCGGGAGGTATGGGTACAATGAGCAGTTCTTC.

The V call is TRBV12-3 or TRBV12-4, the J call TRBJ1-1, with D possibly matching TRBD1 (6 bases). This CDR3 has 14 amino acids. V was trimmed by 3 bases and J by 4 bases, leaving 12 bases between them. The DNA of the CDR3 is TGTGCCAGCAGTTTTCCGGGGGCGCTCACTGAAGCTTTCTTT. Protein: CASSFPGALTEAFF.

The chain uses TRBV18 and TRBJ2-3; 10 bases align to TRBD2. Trimming cost V 4 bases and J 0 bases; bases outside gene matches: 1. This CDR3 region has 15 residues. CDR1 is KGHSH, CDR2 LQKENI, per germline. The CDR3: CASSQTSGSTDTQYF. CDR3 DNA: TGTGCCAGCTCACAGACTAGCGGGAGCACAGATACGCAGTATTTT.

The chain employs TRBV7-2 and TRBJ2-5, with D perhaps TRBD2 (6 bases). Between the trimmed V and J ends, which lost 3 bases and 5 bases, there was a span of 7 bases. The CDR3 is 12 amino acids. Germline V lookup: CDR1 SGHTA, CDR2 FQGNSA. The chain's CDR3 is CASSLGLETQYF. The CDR3, as DNA: TGTGCCAGCAGCTTGGGACTGGAGACCCAGTACTTC.